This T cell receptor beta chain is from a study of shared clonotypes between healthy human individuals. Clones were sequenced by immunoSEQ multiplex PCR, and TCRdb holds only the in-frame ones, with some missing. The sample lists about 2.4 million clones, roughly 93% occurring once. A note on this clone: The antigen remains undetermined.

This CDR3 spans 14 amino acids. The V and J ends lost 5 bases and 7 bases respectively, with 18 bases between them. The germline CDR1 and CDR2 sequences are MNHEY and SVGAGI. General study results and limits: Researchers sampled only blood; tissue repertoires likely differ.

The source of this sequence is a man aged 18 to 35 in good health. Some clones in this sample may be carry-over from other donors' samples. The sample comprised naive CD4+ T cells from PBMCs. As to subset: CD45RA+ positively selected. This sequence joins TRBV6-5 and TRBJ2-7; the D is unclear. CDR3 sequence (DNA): TGTGCCAGCAGTGCCTCACCGCGTCGGCGGGAGCAGTACTTC. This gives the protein CASSASPRRREQYF.